This TCR beta chain was documented in a study of blood T cells in healthy people across ages. Overall study findings and caveats: More naive CD4+ cells and higher diversity were found in long-lived than in aged donors.

Next came a second PCR, run for about 6 to 12 cycles, which used a sample-barcoded 5' primer along with a J-beta primer mix. Every sample gave at least 2.5 million paired-end reads containing CDR3. TCRdb independently ran MiXCR on the 5' RACE reads; one entry per CDR3 protein. The sample records about 780,000 distinct CDR3 sequences, 46% being singletons. This clonotype was picked up a small number of times. Its antigen is currently unknown. This may stem from a read error, because a much larger clone lies one nucleotide away. The sample, 7.5 to 10 milliliters of peripheral blood, was drawn from each donor. The sequence was obtained from a man at least 80 years old in good health. Sample: blood.

CDR3 loop: CASGASGRGHEQYF. In nucleotides, the CDR3 is TGCGCCAGCGGTGCTAGCGGGAGAGGCCACGAGCAGTACTTC. The rearrangement links TRBV5-1 to TRBJ2-7; 10 nucleotides align to TRBD2. This CDR3 region has 14 residues. The ends lost 7 bases at V and 5 bases at J; junction bases unmatched: 9. In germline, CDR1 is SGHRS, CDR2 YFSETQ.